The clone carrying this T cell receptor (beta chain) was counted many times. No antigen is known for it. This record belongs to a study of T cell repertoires in cytomegalovirus infection. Across the study: The authors relied on CMV epitopes, both recently identified HLA-C-restricted and well-studied HLA-B-restricted. CMV infection together with matching HLA type was indicated by public TCR beta signatures. Study findings and constraints: Identification of carriers of CMV plus the relevant HLA was achieved through cumulative public TCR beta family frequency. CMV-specific TCR beta clonotypes restricted by HLA-C were the ones dominating the ex vivo response.

There are 17 residues in the CDR3. V lost 6 bases and J lost 2; bases outside the gene matches: 15. CDR1 is ENHRY and CDR2 is SYGVKD in the germline V gene. MiXCR, run by TCRdb on the reads, gives a single entry per CDR3 protein. The data hold hundreds of thousands of distinct CDR3 sequences, with 25% to 35% observed a single time. V is TRBV10-3 and J is TRBJ2-5, with 7 bases that match TRBD2. The source material was cultured PBMCs, sampled from culture after CMV antigen stimulation. The sequence derives from a human donor in good health (CMV status not recorded). Some clones in this sample may be carry-over from other donors' samples. The CDR3, as DNA: TGTGCCATCAGGGCCTCCACCGGACTAGACCTTCAAGAGACCCAGTACTTC. As protein: CAIRASTGLDLQETQYF.